One sample yielded the 14 T cell receptor beta chains listed below, sequenced in a study of CD8 T cells in Susac syndrome. RNA was extracted with the RNeasy kit, and a quantity of about 0.5 to 1 ug was reverse transcribed using random hexamers. In TCRdb, the immunoSEQ multiplex PCR reads were re-called with MiXCR into one record per CDR3 protein. The table records hundreds of thousands of distinct CDR3 sequences, less than 95% of them present only once. Sequenced material: CD4+ T cells from PBMCs. These receptors came from a human donor with Susac syndrome.

V usage is TRBV3-1 and J usage is TRBJ1-1; D is uncertain. Looked up from germline, CDR1 is LGHDT and CDR2 is YNNKEL (reference sequence). Between the trimmed V and J ends, which lost 4 bases and 4 bases, there was a span of 7 bases. The CDR3 consists of 12 residues. The CDR3 sequence: CASSRAATEAFF. The CDR3 DNA follows: TGTGCCAGCAGCCGGGCAGCCACTGAAGCTTTCTTT. Drawing the rest from reference TRBV3-1 and TRBJ1-1, the complete variable domain is DTAVSQTPKYLVTQMGNDKSIKCEQNLGHDTMYWYKQDSKKFLKIMFSYNNKELIINETVPNRFSPKSPDKAHLNLHINSLELGDSAVYFCASSRAATEAFFGQGTRLTVV.

V is TRBV20-1 and J is TRBJ1-6; 10 nucleotides line up with TRBD1. From germline, CDR1 is DFQATT and CDR2 SNEGSKA (reference sequence). The CDR3 is 18 amino acids. J lost 7 bases, V lost 2 bases, and 14 bases had no gene match. CDR3 amino acids: CSARPDRGFPLGNSPLHF. The CDR3 DNA reads as TGCAGTGCTAGACCGGACAGGGGGTTCCCCTTGGGGAATTCACCCCTCCACTTT.

The rearrangement uses TRBV19 and TRBJ1-1; possible D gene TRBD1, 5 bases. V was cut by 5 bases and J by 5 bases, with 12 bases left in between. The CDR3 totals 13 residues. Germline values: CDR1 LNHDA, CDR2 SQIVND (reference sequence). The CDR3 DNA is TGTGCCAGTAGTGGGGGTTGGCGGACTGAAGCTTTCTTT. Amino acids: CASSGGWRTEAFF.

V and J are TRBV2 and TRBJ1-1; no reliable D call. Trimming removed 2 bases from V and 1 base from J, with 11 bases in between. This CDR3 comprises 15 residues. The germline V gene has CDR1 SNHLY and CDR2 FYNNEI. DNA of the CDR3: TGTGCCAGCAGTGAATCCGGACTGCAGAACACTGAAGCTTTCTTT. It yields the protein CASSESGLQNTEAFF.

The chain recombines TRBV28 with TRBJ2-7; 7 positions match TRBD1. This CDR3 region has 15 residues. Germline values: CDR1 MDHEN, CDR2 SYDVKM. V lost 6 bases to trimming and J lost 6 bases; unmatched junction nucleotides: 14. In nucleotides, the CDR3 is TGTGCCAGCAGCCTCGATCCACAGGGGCCCGGCGAGCAGTACTTC. Translating it yields CASSLDPQGPGEQYF.

The V call is TRBV29-1, the J call TRBJ1-5; D is unclear. The CDR3 length is 13 residues. Germline CDR1 is SQVTM and CDR2 is ANQGSEA. The V and J ends lost 5 bases and 0 bases respectively, with 8 bases between them. This CDR3 is CSVRHGSNQPQHF. CDR3 nucleotide sequence: TGCAGCGTTAGACACGGTAGCAATCAGCCCCAGCATTTT.

The chain uses TRBV20-1 and TRBJ2-1, with D perhaps matching TRBD2 (7 bases). The CDR3 has 13 amino acids. CDR1 DFQATT and CDR2 SNEGSKA come from the germline V gene (reference sequence). For the CDR3, the DNA is TGCAGCGTTGTTGGGGGGGCCCAGGGTGAGCAGTTCTTC. Amino acids: CSVVGGAQGEQFF.

This clonotype was counted between two and nine times. This chain uses TRBV6-2 or TRBV6-3 with TRBJ2-7; a weak D match, TRBD1 (5 bases). The length of the CDR3 is 13 residues. CDR1 and CDR2 from the germline V gene are MNHEY and SVGEGT. V was cut by 5 bases and J by 2 bases, with 10 bases left in between. CDR3 bases: TGTGCCAGCAGTCGCACAGGCCCCTACGAGCAGTACTTC. It yields the protein CASSRTGPYEQYF.

This chain links TRBV7-9 with TRBJ1-1; D may be TRBD1 (5 bases). The CDR3 is made up of 16 amino acids. Germline V lookup: CDR1 SEHNR, CDR2 FQNEAQ (reference sequence). Trimming pared 3 bases from V and 5 bases from J, leaving 19 bases between. The DNA of the CDR3 is TGTGCCAGCAGCTTGCACACCGGCAGGGTAAGGACTGAAGCTTTCTTT. It is translated as CASSLHTGRVRTEAFF. The full variable domain, rest sourced from reference TRBV7-9 and TRBJ1-1, is DTGVSQNPRHKITKRGQNVTFRCDPISEHNRLYWYRQTLGQGPEFLTYFQNEAQLEKSRLLSDRFSAERPKGSFSTLEIQRTEQGDSAMYLCASSLHTGRVRTEAFFGQGTRLTVV.

J is TRBJ2-7 and V is TRBV25-1, with no clear D. CDR1 and CDR2 (germline): MGHDK, SYGVNS. CDR3 length equals 9 residues. With 2 bases removed from V and 7 bases from J, the gap between germline ends came to 0 bases. CDR3: CASSEEQYF. The CDR3 DNA is TGTGCCAGCAGTGAAGAGCAGTACTTC.

The V and J genes are TRBV20-1 and TRBJ1-1, with D possibly TRBD1 on 6 matching bases. The V end lost 5 bases, the J end lost 0 bases, and 13 bases lay between the germline ends. The CDR3 spans 14 residues. Germline assignment: CDR1 DFQATT and CDR2 SNEGSKA (reference sequence). The CDR3 protein is CSAGAGAVNTEAFF. In DNA, the CDR3 is TGCAGTGCTGGGGCAGGGGCCGTGAACACTGAAGCTTTCTTT.

The rearrangement uses TRBV19 and TRBJ1-2; D remains unclear. Germline values: CDR1 LNHDA, CDR2 SQIVND (reference sequence). CDR3 size: 15 residues. The V and J ends lost 4 bases and 6 bases respectively, with 18 bases between them. The chain's CDR3 is CASSRVGNPRNGYTF. CDR3 in DNA: TGTGCCAGTAGTAGGGTCGGGAACCCAAGAAATGGCTACACCTTC.

This chain joins TRBV5-1 and TRBJ2-1; D call uncertain. This CDR3 spans 13 amino acids. The germline V gene encodes CDR1 SGHRS and CDR2 YFSETQ. V was trimmed by 4 bases and J by 4 bases, leaving 9 bases between them. This CDR3 is CASSENLYNEQFF. The CDR3 coding sequence is TGCGCCAGCAGCGAAAACTTATACAATGAGCAGTTCTTC.

J is TRBJ1-3 and V is TRBV3-1; no clear D. V lost 0 bases, J lost 0 bases, and 12 bases lay in between. The germline V gene encodes CDR1 LGHDT and CDR2 YNNKEL (reference sequence). This CDR3 is built from 17 residues. CDR3 DNA sequence: TGTGCCAGCAGCCAAGATCGCTCGGCGAGCTCTGGAAACACCATATATTTT. Translated, it gives CASSQDRSASSGNTIYF.